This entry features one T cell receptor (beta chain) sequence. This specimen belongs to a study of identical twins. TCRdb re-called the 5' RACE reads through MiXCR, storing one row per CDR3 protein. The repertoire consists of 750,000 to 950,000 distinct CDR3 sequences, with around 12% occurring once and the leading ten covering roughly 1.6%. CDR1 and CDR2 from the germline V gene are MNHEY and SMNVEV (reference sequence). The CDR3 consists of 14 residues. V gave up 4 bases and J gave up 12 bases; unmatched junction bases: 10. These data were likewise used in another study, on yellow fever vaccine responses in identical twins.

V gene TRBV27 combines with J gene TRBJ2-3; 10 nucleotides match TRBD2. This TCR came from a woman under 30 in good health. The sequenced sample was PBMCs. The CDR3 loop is CASSSSGLAESQYF. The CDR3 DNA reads TGTGCCAGCAGTTCCTCAGGACTAGCGGAATCTCAGTATTTT.